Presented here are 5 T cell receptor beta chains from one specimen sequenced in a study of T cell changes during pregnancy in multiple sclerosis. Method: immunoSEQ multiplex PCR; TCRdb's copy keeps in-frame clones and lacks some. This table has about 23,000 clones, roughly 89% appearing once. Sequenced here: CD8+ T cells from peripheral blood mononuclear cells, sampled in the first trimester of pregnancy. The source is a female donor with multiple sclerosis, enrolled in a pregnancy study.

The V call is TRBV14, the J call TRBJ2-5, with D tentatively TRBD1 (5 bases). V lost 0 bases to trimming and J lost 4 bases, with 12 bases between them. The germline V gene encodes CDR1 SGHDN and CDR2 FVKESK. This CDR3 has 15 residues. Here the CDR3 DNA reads TGTGCCAGCAGCCAAGATAAGGGGTCGAGAGAGACCCAGTACTTC. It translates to CASSQDKGSRETQYF.

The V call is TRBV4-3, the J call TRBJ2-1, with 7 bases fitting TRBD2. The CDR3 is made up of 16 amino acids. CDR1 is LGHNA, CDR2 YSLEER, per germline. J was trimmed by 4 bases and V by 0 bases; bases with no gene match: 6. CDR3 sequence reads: CASSQETGGGYNEQFF. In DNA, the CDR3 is TGCGCCAGCAGCCAAGAGACCGGGGGAGGGTACAATGAGCAGTTCTTC.

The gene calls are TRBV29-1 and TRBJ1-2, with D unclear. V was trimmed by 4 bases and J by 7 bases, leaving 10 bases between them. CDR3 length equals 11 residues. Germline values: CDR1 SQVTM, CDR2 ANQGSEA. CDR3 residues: CSVVTRGGYTF. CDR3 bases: TGCAGCGTTGTAACTCGGGGTGGCTACACCTTC.

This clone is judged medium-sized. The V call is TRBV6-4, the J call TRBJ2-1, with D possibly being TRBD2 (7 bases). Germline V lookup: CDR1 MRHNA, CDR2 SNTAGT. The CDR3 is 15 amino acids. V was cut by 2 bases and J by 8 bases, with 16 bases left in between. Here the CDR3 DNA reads TGTGCCAGCAGTGACGGGAGGGGGAGTAGTGATGAGCAGTTCTTC. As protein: CASSDGRGSSDEQFF.

The DNA for the CDR3 is TGTGCCAGCAGCAAAACGGTCACAGATACGCAGTATTTT. It specifies CASSKTVTDTQYF. V usage is TRBV21-1 and J usage is TRBJ2-3; TRBD2, the table's D call, lacks a check against the DNA. TRBV21-1 constitutes a pseudogene. This CDR3 spans 13 amino acids.